The 6 T cell receptor beta chains reported below all come from one sample, sequenced in a study of T cell responses to AZD1222 COVID-19 vaccine. Clones were sequenced by immunoSEQ multiplex PCR, and TCRdb holds only the in-frame ones, with some missing. The sample lists some 58,000 clones, approximately 80% occurring once. Sequenced here: peripheral blood, sampled 28 days after the second AZD1222 dose. All receptors come from an adult who received the AZD1222 COVID-19 vaccine.

This chain connects TRBV12-3 or TRBV12-4 to TRBJ2-3, with a weak D call TRBD2 (5 bases). CDR3 length: 13 residues. V was cut by 8 bases and J by 2 bases, with 11 bases left in between. CDR3 DNA: TGTGCCAGCGAAGAGCGGAACACAGATACGCAGTATTTT. This sequence encodes CASEERNTDTQYF.

The table lists this clone with a few counts. The gene calls are TRBV7-9 and TRBJ1-2; D might be TRBD1 (6 bases). Germline V CDR1 and CDR2: SEHNR, FQNEAQ (reference sequence). Trimming left V 5 bases short and J 8 bases short, with 18 bases between. The CDR3 is made up of 14 amino acids. In nucleotides, the CDR3 is TGTGCCAGCAGCCCCAGTGGAGGGACACCCGGCTACACCTTC. It translates to CASSPSGGTPGYTF.

V usage is TRBV6-5 and J usage is TRBJ1-1, with TRBD1 as a possible D gene (5 bases). Germline assignment: CDR1 MNHEY and CDR2 SVGAGI. The V gene lost 6 bases and the J gene lost 1 base, with 15 bases spanning the gap. This CDR3 comprises 15 residues. In DNA form, the CDR3 reads TGTGCCAGCAGATTAACGGGGGTCCGGAACACTGAAGCTTTCTTT. Its protein product is CASRLTGVRNTEAFF.

The chain employs TRBV7-3 and TRBJ1-2; D is uncertain. Trimming shortened V by 5 bases and J by 3 bases, and 13 bases separated the two germline ends. This CDR3 is 14 amino acids long. Germline V gives CDR1 SGHTA, CDR2 FQGTGA. The CDR3 nucleotides are TGTGCCAGCAGCCCCTCCGGTTGGGACTATGGCTACACCTTC. Translated, it gives CASSPSGWDYGYTF.

This chain joins TRBV11-2 and TRBJ2-7; possible D gene TRBD1, 5 bases. The germline V gene has CDR1 SGHAT and CDR2 FQNNGV. V gave up 1 base and J gave up 3 bases, with 7 bases separating them. This CDR3 has 13 residues. This chain's CDR3 is CASSLGDSYEQYF. CDR3 bases: TGTGCCAGCAGCTTAGGAGACAGCTACGAGCAGTACTTC.

This rearrangement joins TRBV14 to TRBJ2-3; TRBD1 might be the D (5 bases). This CDR3 spans 17 amino acids. Germline CDR1 is SGHDN and CDR2 is FVKESK. The V end was cut by 0 bases, the J end by 3 bases, with 16 bases between. The CDR3 sequence: CASSQEGQGVPTDTQYF. The CDR3 nucleotides read TGTGCCAGCAGCCAAGAAGGCCAGGGCGTTCCAACAGATACGCAGTATTTT.